This TCR beta chain was retrieved from a study of OX40 agonist ivuxolimab in advanced cancers. TCRdb's table, derived via immunoSEQ multiplex PCR, lists solely in-frame clones and lacks some. The sample records more than 65,000 clones, roughly 85% being singletons. V was shortened by 2 bases and J by 7 bases, with 9 bases between the two germline ends. The CDR3 is 14 amino acids. Germline lookup yields CDR1 MGHRA and CDR2 YSYEKL. The V call is TRBV4-1, the J call TRBJ1-6; D gene unclear. The TCR sequence derives from an adult with an advanced solid tumor such as melanoma, head and neck, liver or kidney cancer. Material: CD4+ or CD8+ T cells sorted from blood, obtained in a trial of the OX40 agonist ivuxolimab. For the CDR3, the DNA is TGCGCCAGCAGCCAACCGGGCGCCAATTCACCCCTCCACTTT. It encodes CASSQPGANSPLHF.